Listed here is a single T cell receptor (beta chain). CDR3 length: 11 residues. The ends were cut back, 3 bases at V and 4 bases at J, with 7 bases in the middle. CDR1 DFQATT and CDR2 SNEGSKA come from the germline V gene (reference sequence). The assay was immunoSEQ multiplex PCR, and TCRdb's table has in-frame clones only and misses some. The data hold approximately 260,000 clones, with just over 90% observed a single time. These data belong to a study of T cell responses to AZD1222 COVID-19 vaccine. This sequence joins TRBV20-1 and TRBJ2-7; D gene uncertain. The origin of this receptor is an adult in good health. This specimen consisted of peripheral blood, obtained on day 0 of AZD1222 vaccination. CDR3 in DNA: TGCAGTGCTAGGCCTACTTACGAGCAGTACTTC. Amino acid sequence: CSARPTYEQYF.